This record looks at one TCR beta chain sequence and its context. The CDR3 spans 16 residues. Germline V gene lookup returns CDR1 LNHNV and CDR2 YYDKDF (reference sequence). J was trimmed by 11 bases and V by 9 bases; bases with no gene match: 21. The data stem from a study of T cell changes during pregnancy in multiple sclerosis. Data came from immunoSEQ multiplex PCR; TCRdb stores just in-frame clones and leaves some out. The table lists roughly 39,000 clones, around 90% of them singletons. This sequence joins TRBV15 and TRBJ2-2; TRBD1 agrees at 7 bases. This clonotype was obtained from a female donor in good health, enrolled as a control in a pregnancy study. The material sequenced was CD4+ T cells from peripheral blood mononuclear cells, taken after pregnancy. This CDR3 is CATSHQGTVGVRELFF. CDR3 bases: TGTGCCACTAGCCATCAAGGGACAGTGGGTGTTAGAGAGCTGTTTTTT.